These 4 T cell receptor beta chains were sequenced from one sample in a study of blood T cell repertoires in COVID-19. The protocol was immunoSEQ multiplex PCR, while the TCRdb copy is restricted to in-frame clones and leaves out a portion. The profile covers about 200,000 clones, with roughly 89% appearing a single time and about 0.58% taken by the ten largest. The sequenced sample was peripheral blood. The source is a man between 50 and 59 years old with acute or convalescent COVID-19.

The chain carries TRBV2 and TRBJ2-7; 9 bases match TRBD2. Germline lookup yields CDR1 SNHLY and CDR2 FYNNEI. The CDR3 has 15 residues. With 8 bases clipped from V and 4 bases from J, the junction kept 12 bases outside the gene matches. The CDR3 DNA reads TGTGCCAGCCGTTTATTAGCGGGAGCGATTTACGAGCAGTACTTC. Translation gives CASRLLAGAIYEQYF.

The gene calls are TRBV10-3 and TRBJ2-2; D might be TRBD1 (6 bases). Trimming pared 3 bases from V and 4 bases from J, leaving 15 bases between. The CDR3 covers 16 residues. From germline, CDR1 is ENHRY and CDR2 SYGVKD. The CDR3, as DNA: TGTGCCATCAGTGACCCTAAACAGGGACGCACCGGGGAGCTGTTTTTT. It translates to CAISDPKQGRTGELFF.

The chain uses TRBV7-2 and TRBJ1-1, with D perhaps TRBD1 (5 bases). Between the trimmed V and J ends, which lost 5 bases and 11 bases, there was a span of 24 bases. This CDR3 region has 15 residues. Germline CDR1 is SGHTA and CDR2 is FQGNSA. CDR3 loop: CASSQRPGSFGGAFF. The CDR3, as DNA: TGTGCCAGCAGCCAACGCCCGGGAAGCTTTGGGGGGGCTTTCTTT.

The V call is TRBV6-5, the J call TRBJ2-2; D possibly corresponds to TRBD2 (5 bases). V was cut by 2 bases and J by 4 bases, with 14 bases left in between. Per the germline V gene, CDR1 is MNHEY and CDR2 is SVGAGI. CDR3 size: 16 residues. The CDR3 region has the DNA TGTGCCAGCAGTTACCGGAGGAAAACCCCCACCGGGGAGCTGTTTTTT. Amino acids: CASSYRRKTPTGELFF.